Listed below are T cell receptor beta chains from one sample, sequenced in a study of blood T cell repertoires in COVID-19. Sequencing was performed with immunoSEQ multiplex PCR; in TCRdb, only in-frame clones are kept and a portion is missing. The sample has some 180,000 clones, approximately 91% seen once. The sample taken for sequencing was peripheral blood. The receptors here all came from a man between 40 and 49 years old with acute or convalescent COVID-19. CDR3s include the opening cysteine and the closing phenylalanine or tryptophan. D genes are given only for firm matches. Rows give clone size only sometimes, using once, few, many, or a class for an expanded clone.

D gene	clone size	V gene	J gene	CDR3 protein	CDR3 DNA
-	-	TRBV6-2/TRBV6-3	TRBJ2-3	CASSETLGVADTQYF	TGTGCCAGCAGCGAAACGCTCGGGGTCGCAGATACGCAGTATTTT
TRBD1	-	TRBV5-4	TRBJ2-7	CASRSGQDYTYEQYF	TGTGCCAGCAGATCGGGACAGGACTATACCTACGAGCAGTACTTC
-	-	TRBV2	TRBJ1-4	CASGPPGEKLFF	TGTGCCAGCGGCCCCCCGGGTGAAAAACTGTTTTTT
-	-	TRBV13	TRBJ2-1	CASSPPVRVGLKEQFF	TGTGCCAGCAGCCCCCCGGTGCGGGTTGGGCTCAAAGAGCAGTTCTTC
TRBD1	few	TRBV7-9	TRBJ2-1	CASSARQGPDNEQFF	TGTGCCAGCAGCGCTCGACAGGGCCCCGACAATGAGCAGTTCTTC
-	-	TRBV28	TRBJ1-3	CASSPPVAGAGNTIYF	TGTGCCAGCAGTCCCCCCGTAGCAGGGGCTGGAAACACCATATATTTT
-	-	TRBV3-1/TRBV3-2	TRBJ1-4	CASSLLSSGLFF	TGTGCCAGCAGCCTATTATCGTCGGGACTGTTTTTT
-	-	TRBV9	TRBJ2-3	CASSVGLGPADTQYF	TGTGCCAGCAGCGTAGGGCTAGGCCCCGCAGATACGCAGTATTTT
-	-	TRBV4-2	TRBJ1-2	CASSQDGQLRLREYDGYTF	TGTGCCAGCAGCCAGGACGGTCAGTTGAGGCTACGGGAATATGATGGCTACACCTTC
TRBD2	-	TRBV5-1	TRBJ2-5	CASKGLPYQETQYF	TGCGCCAGCAAGGGACTACCGTACCAAGAGACCCAGTACTTC
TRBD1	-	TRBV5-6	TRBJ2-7	CASSLGQGGRGEQYF	TGTGCCAGCAGCCTCGGACAGGGAGGACGCGGCGAGCAGTACTTC
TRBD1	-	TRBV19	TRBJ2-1	CASTTQGQGVYNEQFF	TGTGCCAGTACTACCCAAGGGCAGGGGGTCTACAATGAGCAGTTCTTC
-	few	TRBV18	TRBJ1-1	CASSPQHGMTEAFF	TGTGCCAGCTCACCGCAACACGGGATGACTGAAGCTTTCTTT
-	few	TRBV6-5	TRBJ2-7	CASSYDRSTPYEQYF	TGTGCCAGCAGTTACGACAGGTCAACCCCCTACGAGCAGTACTTC
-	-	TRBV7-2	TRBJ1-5	CASSPGGNQPQHF	TGTGCCAGCAGCCCCGGAGGCAATCAGCCCCAGCATTTT
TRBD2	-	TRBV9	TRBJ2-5	CASSGGLSGGTQETQYF	TGTGCCAGCAGCGGGGGTTTAAGCGGGGGGACCCAAGAGACCCAGTACTTC
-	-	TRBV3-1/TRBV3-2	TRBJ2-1	CASSQSRLMYNEQFF	TGTGCCAGCAGCCAATCTCGACTAATGTACAATGAGCAGTTCTTC
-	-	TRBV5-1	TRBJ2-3	CASSLAQGTDTQYF	TGCGCCAGCAGCTTGGCCCAGGGAACAGATACGCAGTATTTT
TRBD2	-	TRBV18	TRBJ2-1	CASSPNGGLWGEQFF	TGTGCCAGCTCACCAAATGGGGGACTATGGGGTGAGCAGTTCTTC
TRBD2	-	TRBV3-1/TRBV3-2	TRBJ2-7	CASSRGGRYEQYF	TGTGCCAGCAGCCGGGGGGGGAGGTACGAGCAGTACTTC
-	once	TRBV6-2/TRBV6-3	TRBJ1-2	CASSQPLLRGANYGYTF	TGTGCCAGCAGTCAACCCCTTCTCAGGGGAGCTAACTATGGCTACACCTTC
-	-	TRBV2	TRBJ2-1	CATTEGRMSSYNEQFF	TGTGCCACCACGGAGGGGCGGATGAGCTCCTACAATGAGCAGTTCTTC
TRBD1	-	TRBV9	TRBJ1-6	CASSQGQGANIYNSPLHF	TGTGCCAGCAGCCAGGGACAGGGGGCAAATATCTATAATTCACCCCTCCACTTT
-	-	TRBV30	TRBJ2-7	CAWSVPSRGNEQYF	TGTGCCTGGAGTGTCCCCAGCAGGGGCAACGAGCAGTACTTC
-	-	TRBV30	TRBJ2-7	CASQPGGLMDEQYF	TGTGCCTCGCAACCTGGGGGGTTAATGGACGAGCAGTACTTC
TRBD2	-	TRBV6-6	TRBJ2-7	CASSRFSGESAYEQYF	TGTGCCAGCAGTCGATTTAGCGGGGAGTCGGCCTACGAGCAGTACTTC
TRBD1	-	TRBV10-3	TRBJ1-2	CAISDTRRGLSDGYTF	TGTGCCATCAGTGATACCCGCAGGGGGCTGAGTGATGGCTACACCTTC
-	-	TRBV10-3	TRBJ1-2	CAISERQGGTYGYTF	TGTGCCATCAGTGAGAGGCAGGGTGGAACCTATGGCTACACCTTC
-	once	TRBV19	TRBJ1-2	CASSIQENYGYTF	TGTGCCAGTAGTATACAGGAAAACTATGGCTACACCTTC
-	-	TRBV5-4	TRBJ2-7	CASSSGTRNYEQYF	TGTGCCAGCAGCTCAGGGACACGAAACTACGAGCAGTACTTC
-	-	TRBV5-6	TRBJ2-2	CASSLEGQGLDGELFF	TGTGCCAGCAGCTTGGAAGGTCAGGGTTTGGACGGGGAGCTGTTTTTT
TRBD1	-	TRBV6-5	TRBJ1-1	CASSTRTGLTEAFF	TGTGCCAGCAGTACGCGGACAGGGCTCACTGAAGCTTTCTTT
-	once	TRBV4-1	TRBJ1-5	CASSQDLGHPYSNQPQHF	TGCGCCAGCAGCCAAGATCTTGGACACCCATATAGCAATCAGCCCCAGCATTTT
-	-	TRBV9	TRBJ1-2	CASSGPEGGGGYTF	TGTGCCAGCAGCGGCCCCGAGGGGGGGGGTGGCTACACCTTC
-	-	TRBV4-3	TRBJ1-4	CASSQDIGATNEKLFF	TGCGCCAGCAGCCAAGATATAGGGGCAACTAATGAAAAACTGTTTTTT
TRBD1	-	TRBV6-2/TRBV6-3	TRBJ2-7	CASSYSKASRGTYEQYF	TGTGCCAGCAGTTACTCGAAAGCGTCCAGGGGGACCTACGAGCAGTACTTC
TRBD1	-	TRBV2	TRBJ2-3	CASSVSDRDARNTQYF	TGTGCCAGCAGTGTCTCGGACAGGGACGCACGAAATACGCAGTATTTT
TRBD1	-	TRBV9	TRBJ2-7	CASSGGTDPYEQYF	TGTGCCAGCAGCGGAGGGACAGATCCCTACGAGCAGTACTTC
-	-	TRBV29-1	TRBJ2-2	CSVVRGLQNTGELFF	TGCAGCGTTGTAAGGGGACTCCAAAACACCGGGGAGCTGTTTTTT